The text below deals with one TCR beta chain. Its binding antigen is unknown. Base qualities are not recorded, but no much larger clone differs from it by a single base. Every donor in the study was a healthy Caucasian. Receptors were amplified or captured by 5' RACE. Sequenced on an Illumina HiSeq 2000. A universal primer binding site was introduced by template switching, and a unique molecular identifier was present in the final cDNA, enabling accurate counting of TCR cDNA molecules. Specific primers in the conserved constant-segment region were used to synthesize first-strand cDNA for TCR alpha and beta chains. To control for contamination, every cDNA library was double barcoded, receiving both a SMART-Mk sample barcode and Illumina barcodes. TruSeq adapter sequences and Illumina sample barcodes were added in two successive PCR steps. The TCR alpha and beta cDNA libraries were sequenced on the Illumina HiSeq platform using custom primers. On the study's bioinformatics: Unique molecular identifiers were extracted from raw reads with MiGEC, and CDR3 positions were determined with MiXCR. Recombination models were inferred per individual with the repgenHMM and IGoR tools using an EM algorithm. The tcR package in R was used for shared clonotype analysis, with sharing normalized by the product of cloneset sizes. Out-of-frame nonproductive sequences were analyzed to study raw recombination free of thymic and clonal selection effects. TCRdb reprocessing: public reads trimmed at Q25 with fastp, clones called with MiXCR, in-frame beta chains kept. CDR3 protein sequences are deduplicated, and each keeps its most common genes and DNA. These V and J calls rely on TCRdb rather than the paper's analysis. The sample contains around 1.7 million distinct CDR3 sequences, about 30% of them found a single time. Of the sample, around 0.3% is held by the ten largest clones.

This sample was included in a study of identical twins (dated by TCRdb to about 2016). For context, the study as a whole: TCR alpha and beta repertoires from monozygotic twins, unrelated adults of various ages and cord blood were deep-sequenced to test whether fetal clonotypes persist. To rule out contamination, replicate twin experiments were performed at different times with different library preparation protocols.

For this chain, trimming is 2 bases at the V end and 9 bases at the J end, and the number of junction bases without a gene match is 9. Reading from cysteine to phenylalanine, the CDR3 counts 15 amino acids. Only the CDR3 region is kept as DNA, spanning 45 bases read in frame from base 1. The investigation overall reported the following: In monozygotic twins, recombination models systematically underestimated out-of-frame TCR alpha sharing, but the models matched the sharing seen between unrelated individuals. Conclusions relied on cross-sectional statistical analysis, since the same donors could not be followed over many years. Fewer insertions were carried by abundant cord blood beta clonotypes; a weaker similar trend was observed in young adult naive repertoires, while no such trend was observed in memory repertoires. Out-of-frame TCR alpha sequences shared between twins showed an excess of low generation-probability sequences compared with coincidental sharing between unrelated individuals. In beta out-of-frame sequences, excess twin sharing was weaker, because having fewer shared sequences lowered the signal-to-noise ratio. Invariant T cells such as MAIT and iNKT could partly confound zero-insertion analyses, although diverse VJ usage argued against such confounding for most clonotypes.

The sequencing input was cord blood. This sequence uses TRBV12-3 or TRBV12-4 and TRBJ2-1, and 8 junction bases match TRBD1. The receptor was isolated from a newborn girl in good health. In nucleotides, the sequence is TGTGCCAGCAGTTTACGGCAGGGGGCATTTGGTGAGCAGTTCTTC. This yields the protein CASSLRQGAFGEQFF.